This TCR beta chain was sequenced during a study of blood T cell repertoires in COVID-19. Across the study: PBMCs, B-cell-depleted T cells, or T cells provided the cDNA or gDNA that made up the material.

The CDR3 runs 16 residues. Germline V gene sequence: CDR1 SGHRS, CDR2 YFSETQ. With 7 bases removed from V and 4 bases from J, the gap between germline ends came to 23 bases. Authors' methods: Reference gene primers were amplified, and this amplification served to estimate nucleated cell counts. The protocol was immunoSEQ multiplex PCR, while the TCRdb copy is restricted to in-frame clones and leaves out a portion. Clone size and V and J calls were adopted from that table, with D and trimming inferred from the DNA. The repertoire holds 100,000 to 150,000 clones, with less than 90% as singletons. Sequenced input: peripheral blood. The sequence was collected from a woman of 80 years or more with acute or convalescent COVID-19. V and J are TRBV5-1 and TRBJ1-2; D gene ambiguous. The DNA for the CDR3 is TGCGCCAGCGGACTACCCGGCGGTTTGGGGTTCTATGGCTACACCTTC. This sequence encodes CASGLPGGLGFYGYTF.